The subject of this entry is one T cell receptor (beta chain). The target antigen is unknown. This entry is derived from a study of molecular identifiers for immune sequencing clone quantification. Overall study findings and caveats: For highly expanded clones, sizes could be underestimated when identical TCR molecules share a barcode.

Preparation of naive CD8 libraries involved roughly 19,000 to 1,100,000 sorted cells and 10%, 30% or 50% RNA. Germline lookup yields CDR1 LGHNA and CDR2 YSLEER. This CDR3 is 15 amino acids long. V shed 0 bases and J shed 9 bases, with 15 bases lying between them. TCRdb analysed the PCR reads with MiXCR anew, one entry per CDR3 protein. The sample comprises approximately 680,000 distinct CDR3 sequences, approximately 24% of which are singletons, and about 0.73% rests with the top ten. The rearrangement uses TRBV4-3 and TRBJ1-5; D is possibly TRBD1 (6 bases). This TCR came from a human donor in good health. Some libraries in this study had Jurkat cell RNA spiked in. Sequenced: naive CD8+ T cells from blood, with Jurkat cell RNA spiked in. This sample's subset: FACS-sorted CD8+CD4-CCR7+CD45RA+ naive T cells. This chain's CDR3 is CASSQDLQGGRPQHF. The CDR3 bases are TGCGCCAGCAGCCAAGATCTACAGGGAGGCCGGCCCCAGCATTTT.